The clone carrying this TCR beta chain was counted only a few times. Its target is unknown. The study ran its PCR with 60 Vbeta and 13 Jbeta primers. Measured with immunoSEQ multiplex PCR; TCRdb has only the in-frame clones, and not every one. The table includes about 200,000 clones, roughly 80% detected once. The sample originates from a study of cytomegalovirus exposure and HLA in healthy donors. Study-wide results and limits: Sequence variants that were highly shared formed a cluster that was likely a sequencing artifact. The authors later linked a missense DCLRE1C variant to TCR beta V- and J-gene trimming.

Trimming left V 6 bases short and J 2 bases short, with 13 bases between. CDR1 and CDR2 from the germline V gene are SNHLY and FYNNEI. There are 15 residues in the CDR3. The V gene is TRBV2, the J gene TRBJ2-2, with D possibly being TRBD1 (5 bases). Sequencing used PBMCs. The TCR was taken from a woman aged 18-35 years in good health and CMV-seronegative. The CDR3 here is CASSSYQGNTGELFF. CDR3 DNA sequence: TGTGCCAGCAGCTCGTATCAGGGAAACACCGGGGAGCTGTTTTTT.